These T cell receptor beta chains were read from a single sample in a study of T cell responses to AZD1222 COVID-19 vaccine. Measured with immunoSEQ multiplex PCR; TCRdb has only the in-frame clones, and not every one. The repertoire holds 100,000 to 150,000 clones, around 89% seen once, with 4.4% in the top ten. The sample was peripheral blood, taken on day 0 of AZD1222 vaccination. These receptors were obtained from an adult in good health. The CDR3 runs from the conserved cysteine through the conserved F or W. D genes are given only for firm matches. Clone size is given for some rows only: seen once, a few or many times, or a class if the clone is expanded.

TRBV19,.,TRBJ2-7,TRBD1,TGTGCCAGTAGACAAACGACAGGGGCCTACGAGCAGTACTTC,CASRQTTGAYEQYF
TRBV9,once,TRBJ1-1,.,TGTGCCAGCAGCCCGAGGGCCGCCGGGGCGGGTGAAGCTTTCTTT,CASSPRAAGAGEAFF
TRBV6-4,once,TRBJ2-2,.,TGTGCCAGCAGGGGGGAGAGCTTTGGCACCGGGGAGCTGTTTTTT,CASRGESFGTGELFF
TRBV3-1/TRBV3-2,.,TRBJ2-3,TRBD2,TGTGCCAGCACCCCGACCGGGACTAGCGTCATTTGGTATTTT,CASTPTGTSVIWYF
TRBV3-1/TRBV3-2,.,TRBJ2-1,.,TGTGCCAGCAGCCAAGACCCGGGACCTCTCAATGAGCAGTTCTTC,CASSQDPGPLNEQFF
TRBV19,.,TRBJ1-1,TRBD1,TGTGCCAGTAGTCGCCTGCCAGGGGGCTCGAACACTGAAGCTTTCTTT,CASSRLPGGSNTEAFF
TRBV10-2,.,TRBJ2-7,TRBD1,TGCGCCAGCGCGGGGACAGGGGACTACGAGCAGTACTTC,CASAGTGDYEQYF
TRBV5-1,.,TRBJ2-7,.,TGCGCCAGCAGCTTGATATGGGGTGACCACGAGCAGTACTTC,CASSLIWGDHEQYF
TRBV7-8,.,TRBJ1-3,.,TGTGCCAGCAGCCCACTTGGGGGAAACACCATATATTTT,CASSPLGGNTIYF
TRBV4-3,.,TRBJ1-1,.,TGCGCCAGCAGCCAAGATGACAGTCCCACTGAAGCTTTCTTT,CASSQDDSPTEAFF
TRBV18,.,TRBJ1-4,TRBD1,TGTGCCAGCTCACCATTGACAGGGGCGGATGAAAAACTGTTTTTT,CASSPLTGADEKLFF
TRBV28,.,TRBJ1-4,.,TGTGCCAGCGGGGAGATCGCTATTAATGAAAAACTGTTTTTT,CASGEIAINEKLFF
TRBV11-2,.,TRBJ2-1,.,TGTGCCAGCAGCTTAGAGCGGAATGAGCAGTTCTTC,CASSLERNEQFF
TRBV5-6,.,TRBJ1-2,.,TGTGCCAGCAGCTTGGAACTCTTCTATGGCTACACCTTC,CASSLELFYGYTF
TRBV30,once,TRBJ1-3,.,TGTGCCTGTGGTGGCCTAAACTCTGGAAACACCATATATTTT,CACGGLNSGNTIYF
TRBV5-6,.,TRBJ2-7,TRBD1,TGTGCCAGCAGGGGACAGGGGTCCTACGAGCAGTACTTC,CASRGQGSYEQYF
TRBV6-5,.,TRBJ1-2,.,TGTGCCAGCAGTTACTGGGGAAATGGCTACACCTTC,CASSYWGNGYTF
TRBV28,.,TRBJ1-4,.,TGTGCCAGCAGTCCGAGCAGGGCGGCTAATGAAAAACTGTTTTTT,CASSPSRAANEKLFF
TRBV7-2,.,TRBJ2-5,.,TGTGCCAGCAGCCCGGGACTCCAAGAGACCCAGTACTTC,CASSPGLQETQYF
TRBV7-8,.,TRBJ2-2,.,TGTGCCAGCAGCTTAGCTCGGACCGGGGCAGGCACCGGGGAGCTGTTTTTT,CASSLARTGAGTGELFF
TRBV18,.,TRBJ1-6,.,TGTGCCAGCTCACCTTCAGACAATAATTCACCCCTCCACTTT,CASSPSDNNSPLHF
TRBV15,.,TRBJ1-6,.,TGTGCCACCACTCGGGTCTACAATTCACCCCTCCACTTT,CATTRVYNSPLHF
TRBV6-5,.,TRBJ1-2,.,TGTGCCAGCAAAGTTGGGGGCCAGGGTAACTATGGCTACACCTTC,CASKVGGQGNYGYTF
TRBV19,once,TRBJ1-2,.,TGTGCCAGTAGTCTCAGGTCCTATGGCTACACCTTC,CASSLRSYGYTF
TRBV11-3,.,TRBJ2-1,.,TGTGCCAGCAGCTTCTCCACCGGGTGGCAGTTCTTC,CASSFSTGWQFF
TRBV15,.,TRBJ1-4,.,TGTGCCACCAGCAAAGGGAGGGCTAATGAAAAACTGTTTTTT,CATSKGRANEKLFF
TRBV19,.,TRBJ1-2,TRBD1,TGTGCCAGTAGGGACCAGGGGGCGGACTATGGCTACACCTTC,CASRDQGADYGYTF
TRBV10-3,.,TRBJ2-7,TRBD1,TGTGCCATCAGTGAATACAGGGGCTCCTACGAGCAGTACTTC,CAISEYRGSYEQYF
TRBV6-5,.,TRBJ1-1,.,TGTGCCAGCAGTTCCAGGGTCGACACTGAAGCTTTCTTT,CASSSRVDTEAFF
TRBV2,few,TRBJ2-7,TRBD2,TGTGCCAGCAGGAAAGGGACACTTAGCGGGAGGGTGGCCTACGAGCAGTACTTC,CASRKGTLSGRVAYEQYF
TRBV19,once,TRBJ2-6,.,TGTGCCAGTAGTAGGTACTCTGGGGCCAACGTCCTGACTTTC,CASSRYSGANVLTF
TRBV3-1/TRBV3-2,.,TRBJ2-5,.,TGTGCCAGCAGCCAAGTTCGGGCGGACGAGACCCAGTACTTC,CASSQVRADETQYF
TRBV4-1,.,TRBJ1-2,TRBD1,TGCGCCAGCACCCAACATGACAGGGTAATTCATGGCTACACCTTC,CASTQHDRVIHGYTF
TRBV5-4,.,TRBJ2-7,TRBD2,TGTGCCAGCAGCGGGGGACTAGCGGGAGTTTTATCCCAATCCCCTTACGAGCAGTACTTC,CASSGGLAGVLSQSPYEQYF
TRBV4-1,.,TRBJ2-2,.,TGCGCCAGCAGCCAACCAGGGCACACCGGGGAGCTGTTTTTT,CASSQPGHTGELFF
TRBV4-3,once,TRBJ1-6,.,TGCGCCAGCAGCCAAGATCCCGGGGCCTTAAATTCACCCCTCCACTTT,CASSQDPGALNSPLHF
TRBV24-1,.,TRBJ2-1,TRBD2,TGTGCCACCAGTGACCTGGTAGCGGGGAGCTTCAATGAGCAGTTCTTC,CATSDLVAGSFNEQFF
TRBV7-3,.,TRBJ2-6,.,TGTGCCAGCAGCTCCTTCTTGGGGGCTACTGGGGCCAACGTCCTGACTTTC,CASSSFLGATGANVLTF
TRBV4-1,.,TRBJ1-2,.,TGCGCCAGCACGGGTCTTGACTACTATGGCTACACCTTC,CASTGLDYYGYTF